This T cell receptor beta chain was sequenced for a study of Graves' ophthalmopathy and Graves' hyperthyroidism. RNA transcripts served as template for amplifying TCR beta CDR3 sequences. Second-round multiplex PCR came after a first-round RT-PCR that employed HTBI primers. MiXCR, applied by TCRdb to the multiplex PCR reads, yields one record per CDR3 protein. Altogether 300,000 to 400,000 distinct CDR3 sequences are present, approximately 18% being singletons, with the ten largest covering approximately 2.4%. There are 14 residues in the CDR3. CDR1 MNHNS and CDR2 SASEGT come from the germline V gene. Trimming removed 6 bases at V and 1 base at J, with 13 bases between. This clonotype was detected ten times or more. Antigen: not known. Study results and limitations: Most expanded clonotypes from thyroid (those above 0.001 frequency) were also found in blood.

The V and J genes are TRBV6-1 and TRBJ2-7; D may be TRBD1 (5 bases). This TCR derives from an adult woman with stable Graves' hyperthyroidism. What was sequenced was peripheral blood. CDR3 sequence reads: CASRGETLSYEQYF. CDR3 nucleotide sequence: TGTGCCAGCAGAGGGGAAACCCTTTCCTACGAGCAGTACTTC.